The present T cell receptor beta chain was sequenced within a study of Ad26.COV2.S vaccination and SARS-CoV-2 variants. Losses at the gene ends were 6 bases for V and 9 bases for J; bases not matched to a gene: 13. CDR1 is SNHLY, CDR2 FYNNEI, per germline. The length of the CDR3 is 15 residues. The treatment was: roughly 20 received Ad26.COV2.S at low or high dose, single or two shots; 5 received placebo; per-sample allocation not given. At day 63 after the first vaccine or placebo injection, samples were drawn. Generated by immunoSEQ multiplex PCR, the TCRdb table keeps only in-frame clones and is missing some. Of roughly 380,000 clones in the sample, 85% to 90% were seen once.

This TCR was recovered from a person aged 18 to 65 who received the Ad26.COV2.S COVID-19 vaccine or a placebo. Sequenced here: peripheral blood, sampled in a trial of Ad26.COV2.S vaccine versus placebo. The chain employs TRBV2 and TRBJ2-3, with 9 bases fitting TRBD1. CDR3 coding DNA: TGTGCCAGCAGCACCGGGACAGGGAGAGGGGAGACGCAGTATTTT. It specifies CASSTGTGRGETQYF.